The entry below describes one TCR beta chain. Per the authors' pipeline: Quantification of nucleated cells was approximated via reference gene primer amplification. This table comes from immunoSEQ multiplex PCR, and its TCRdb copy is limited to in-frame clones, with some not included. V and J calls and clone size follow that table, whereas D and trimming were derived from the DNA. The sample shows 150,000 to 200,000 clones, 77% of them seen only once. This sample was included in a study of blood T cell repertoires in COVID-19. V was trimmed by 1 base and J by 0 bases, leaving 7 bases between them. Germline CDR1 and CDR2: PRHDT and FYEKMQ (reference sequence). There are 15 residues in the CDR3.

The sequencing input was peripheral blood. V gene TRBV13 combines with J gene TRBJ1-3, with D possibly TRBD1 on 6 matching bases. The receptor was isolated from a man between 65 and 79 years old with acute or convalescent COVID-19. The CDR3 DNA follows: TGTGCCAGCAGCTTAGACAGGGCCTCTGGAAACACCATATATTTT. Protein: CASSLDRASGNTIYF. The full variable domain, its missing parts supplied by reference TRBV13 and TRBJ1-3, is AAGVIQSPRHLIKEKRETATLKCYPIPRHDTVYWYQQGPGQDPQFLISFYEKMQSDKGSIPDRFSAQQFSDYHSELNMSSLELGDSALYFCASSLDRASGNTIYFGEGSWLTVV.